Below, one T cell receptor beta chain is given with its context. Its antigen remains unidentified. An end of the junction does not agree with germline; a read error may underlie this. The CDR3 runs to 16 residues. Germline CDR1 and CDR2: SGHRS and YFSETQ. Relapses following autologous stem cell transplantation were seen in all patients, with brentuximab vedotin exposure varying. The data originate from a study of PD-1 blockade in classical Hodgkin lymphoma. Study results and caveats: By C4D1, CD4+ diversity increased significantly, especially in complete responders. Newly diagnosed patients had diversity similar to the baseline diversity of complete responders.

The data were produced by immunoSEQ multiplex PCR, yet TCRdb's version contains in-frame clones alone and is incomplete. The table has 15,000 or so clones, 55% to 70% seen once. The J gene is TRBJ1-4, the V gene TRBV5-1; D gene uncertain. The sequence was collected from a human donor with classical Hodgkin lymphoma. The sample here was peripheral blood mononuclear cells (PBMCs), taken before the second cycle of nivolumab. The DNA for the CDR3 is TGCGCCAGCGGCTTACGGGAAGCCAGCCGAGGGGAAAAACTGTTTTTT. Residues: CASGLREASRGEKLFF.